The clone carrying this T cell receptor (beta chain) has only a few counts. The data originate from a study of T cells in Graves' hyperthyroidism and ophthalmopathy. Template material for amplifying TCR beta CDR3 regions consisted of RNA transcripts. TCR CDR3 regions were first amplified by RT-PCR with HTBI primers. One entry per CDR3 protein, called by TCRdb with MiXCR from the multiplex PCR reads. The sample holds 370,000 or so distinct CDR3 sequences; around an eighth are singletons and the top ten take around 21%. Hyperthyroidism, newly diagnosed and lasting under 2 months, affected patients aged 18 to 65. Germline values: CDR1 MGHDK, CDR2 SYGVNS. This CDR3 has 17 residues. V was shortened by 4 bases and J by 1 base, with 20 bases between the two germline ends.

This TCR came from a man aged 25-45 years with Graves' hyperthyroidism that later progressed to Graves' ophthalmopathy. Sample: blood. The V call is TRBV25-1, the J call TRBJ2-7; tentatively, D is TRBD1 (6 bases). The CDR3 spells CASSASPGQIISYEQYF. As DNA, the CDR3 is TGTGCCAGCAGTGCATCACCGGGACAAATCATATCCTACGAGCAGTACTTC.